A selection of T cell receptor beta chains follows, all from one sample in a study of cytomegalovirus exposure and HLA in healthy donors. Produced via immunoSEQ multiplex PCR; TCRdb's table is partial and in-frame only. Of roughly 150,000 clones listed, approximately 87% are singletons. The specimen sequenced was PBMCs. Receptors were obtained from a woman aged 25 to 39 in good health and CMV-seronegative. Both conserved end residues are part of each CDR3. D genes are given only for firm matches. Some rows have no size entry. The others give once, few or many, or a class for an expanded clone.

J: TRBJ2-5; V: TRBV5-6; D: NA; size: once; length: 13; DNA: TGTGCCAGCAGCTTTTTGTTATGGGAGACCCAGTACTTC; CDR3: CASSFLLWETQYF
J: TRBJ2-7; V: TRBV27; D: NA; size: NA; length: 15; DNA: TGTGCCAGCAGTTTAATGGGCAGCTTCGCGTACGAGCAGTACTTC; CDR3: CASSLMGSFAYEQYF
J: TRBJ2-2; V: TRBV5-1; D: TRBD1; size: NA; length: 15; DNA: TGCGCCAGCAGCTTGGACAGGGGCACCCCCGGGGAGCTGTTTTTT; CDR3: CASSLDRGTPGELFF
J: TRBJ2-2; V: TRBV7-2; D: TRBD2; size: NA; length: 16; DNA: TGTGCCAGCAGCTCGGATAGCGGGAGGAACACCGGGGAGCTGTTTTTT; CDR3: CASSSDSGRNTGELFF
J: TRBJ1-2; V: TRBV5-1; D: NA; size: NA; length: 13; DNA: TGCGCCAGCAGCTTGGAACCAGGGAATGGCTACACCTTC; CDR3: CASSLEPGNGYTF
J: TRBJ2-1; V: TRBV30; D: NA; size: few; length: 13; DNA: TGTGCCTGGTCTAGGGGGGCCTACAATGAGCAGTTCTTC; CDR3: CAWSRGAYNEQFF
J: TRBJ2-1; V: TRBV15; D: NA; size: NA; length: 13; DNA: TGTGCCACCAGCAGAGGAGGGGACGGCATGCAGTTCTTC; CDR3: CATSRGGDGMQFF
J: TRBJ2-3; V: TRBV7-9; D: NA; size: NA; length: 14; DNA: TGTGCCAGCAGCACCCGGGACAGCACAGATACGCAGTATTTT; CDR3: CASSTRDSTDTQYF
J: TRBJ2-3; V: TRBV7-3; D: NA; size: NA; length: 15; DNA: TGTGCCAGCAGCCCCTACCAGGAGGGGCCAGATACGCAGTATTTT; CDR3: CASSPYQEGPDTQYF
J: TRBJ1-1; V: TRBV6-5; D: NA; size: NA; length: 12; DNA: TGTGCCAGCAGCCGCATGAACACTGAAGCTTTCTTT; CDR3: CASSRMNTEAFF
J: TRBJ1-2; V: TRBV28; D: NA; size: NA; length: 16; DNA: TGTGCCAGCAGTCACCTCCCCGGGGGGGGCAGCTATGGCTACACCTTC; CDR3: CASSHLPGGGSYGYTF
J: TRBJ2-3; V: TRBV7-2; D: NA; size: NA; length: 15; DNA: TGTGCCAGCAGCACAGGACGGACTAGCACAGATACGCAGTATTTT; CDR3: CASSTGRTSTDTQYF
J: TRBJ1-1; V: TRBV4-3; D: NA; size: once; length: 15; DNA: TGCGCCAGCAGCCGAGACGGGTACAGTGACACTGAAGCTTTCTTT; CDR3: CASSRDGYSDTEAFF
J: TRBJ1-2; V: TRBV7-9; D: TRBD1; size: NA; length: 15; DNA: TGTGCCAGCAGCTCCGGACAGGGGGCGCTTTATGGCTACACCTTC; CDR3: CASSSGQGALYGYTF
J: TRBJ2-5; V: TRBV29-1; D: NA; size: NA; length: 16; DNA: TGCAGCGTTGAAGCCTGGACTGGTGGGGGGAGGGAGACCCAGTACTTC; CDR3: CSVEAWTGGGRETQYF
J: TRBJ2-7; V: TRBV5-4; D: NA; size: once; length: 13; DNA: TGTGCCAGCAGCTTGGCTTTGGGCAACGAGCAGTACTTC; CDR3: CASSLALGNEQYF
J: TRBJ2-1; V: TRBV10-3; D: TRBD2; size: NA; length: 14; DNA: TGTGCCATCAAGGCTGAGCGGGATTTTGATGAGCAGTTCTTC; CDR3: CAIKAERDFDEQFF
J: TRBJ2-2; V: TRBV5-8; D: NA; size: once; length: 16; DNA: TGTGCCAGCAGCTTTGTTCGTCCCTTTGGCACCGGGGAGCTGTTTTTT; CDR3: CASSFVRPFGTGELFF
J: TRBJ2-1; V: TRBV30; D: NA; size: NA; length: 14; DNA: TGTGCCTGGACAGGGGTGAGCTCCTACAATGAGCAGTTCTTC; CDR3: CAWTGVSSYNEQFF
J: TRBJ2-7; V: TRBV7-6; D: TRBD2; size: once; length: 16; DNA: TGTGCCAGCAGCCCAGGACTAGCGGGAGGCTCCTACGAGCAGTACTTC; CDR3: CASSPGLAGGSYEQYF
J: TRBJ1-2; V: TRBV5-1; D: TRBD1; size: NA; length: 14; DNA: TGCGCCAGCAGCCAAAGGACAGGGAACTATGGCTACACCTTC; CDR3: CASSQRTGNYGYTF
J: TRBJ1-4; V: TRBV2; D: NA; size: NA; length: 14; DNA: TGTGCCAGCAACAGGGTAGTAACTAATGAAAAACTGTTTTTT; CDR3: CASNRVVTNEKLFF
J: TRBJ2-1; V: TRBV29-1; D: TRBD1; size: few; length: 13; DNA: TGCAGCGACGGGACAGGGGGCTACAATGAGCAGTTCTTC; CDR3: CSDGTGGYNEQFF
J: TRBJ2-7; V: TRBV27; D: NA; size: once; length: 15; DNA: TGTGCCAGCAGTCTTACTAGCCTGAGTTCGGGGGAGCAGTACTTC; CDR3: CASSLTSLSSGEQYF
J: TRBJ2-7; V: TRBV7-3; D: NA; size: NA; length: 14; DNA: TGTGCCAGCAGCGTAGACCCGAGCTCCTACGAGCAGTACTTC; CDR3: CASSVDPSSYEQYF
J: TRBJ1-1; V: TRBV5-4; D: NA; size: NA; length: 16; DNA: TGTGCCAGCAGCCGAAGCGGGGCGCAGGTGAACACTGAAGCTTTCTTT; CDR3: CASSRSGAQVNTEAFF
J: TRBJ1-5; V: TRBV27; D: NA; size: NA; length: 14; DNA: TGTGCCAGCAGTTTGCCTGGTAGCAATCAGCCCCAGCATTTT; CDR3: CASSLPGSNQPQHF
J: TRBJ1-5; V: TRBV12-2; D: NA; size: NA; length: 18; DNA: TGTGCAAGTCGCTTACTCGACGGGACAGGACATAGCAATCAGCCCCAGCATTTT; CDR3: CASRLLDGTGHSNQPQHF
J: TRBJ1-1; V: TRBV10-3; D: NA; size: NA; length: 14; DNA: TGTGCCATCAGCGAAGGAGGGGGTTTCACTGAAGCTTTCTTT; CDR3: CAISEGGGFTEAFF
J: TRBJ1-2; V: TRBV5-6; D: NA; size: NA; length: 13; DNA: TGTGCCAGCAGCCAAACCGGACGGTATGGCTACACCTTC; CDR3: CASSQTGRYGYTF
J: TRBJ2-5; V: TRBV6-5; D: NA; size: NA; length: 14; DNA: TGTGCCAGCAGTGGGACATTCGGAGGGGAGACCCAGTACTTC; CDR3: CASSGTFGGETQYF
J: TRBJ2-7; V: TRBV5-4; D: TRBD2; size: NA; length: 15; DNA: TGTGCCAGCAGCTATCCCGGGACTAGGAGCCACGAGCAGTACTTC; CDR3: CASSYPGTRSHEQYF
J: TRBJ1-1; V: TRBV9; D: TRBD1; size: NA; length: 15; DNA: TGTGCCAGCAGCGTAGATGGAGGGGGGACAGATGAAGCTTTCTTT; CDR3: CASSVDGGGTDEAFF
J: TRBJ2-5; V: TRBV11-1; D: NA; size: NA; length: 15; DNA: TGTGCCAGCAGCTTAGAAGGGACTCGCCAAGAGACCCAGTACTTC; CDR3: CASSLEGTRQETQYF
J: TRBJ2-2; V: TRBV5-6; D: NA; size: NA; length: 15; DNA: TGTGCCAGCAGCTTTTACGGGGGGCGCGTCGGGGAGCTGTTTTTT; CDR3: CASSFYGGRVGELFF
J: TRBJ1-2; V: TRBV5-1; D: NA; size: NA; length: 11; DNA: TGCGCCAGCCGCTTGGGGAGTGTCTACACCTTC; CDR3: CASRLGSVYTF
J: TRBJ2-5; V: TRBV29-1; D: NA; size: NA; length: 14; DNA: TGCAGCGTCCTCTCGGCCAGGACCCAAGAGACCCAGTACTTC; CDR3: CSVLSARTQETQYF
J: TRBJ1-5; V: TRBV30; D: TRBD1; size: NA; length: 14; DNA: TGTGCCTGGAGTGGGACAGGGATTAACCAGCCCCAGCATTTT; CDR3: CAWSGTGINQPQHF
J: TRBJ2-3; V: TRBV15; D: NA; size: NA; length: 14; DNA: TGTGCCACCAGCCGGGGGACTCCCACAGATACGCAGTATTTT; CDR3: CATSRGTPTDTQYF
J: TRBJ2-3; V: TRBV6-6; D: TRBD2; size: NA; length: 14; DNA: TGTGCCAGCGGACTAGCGGGGGGGCTCGATACGCAGTATTTT; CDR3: CASGLAGGLDTQYF
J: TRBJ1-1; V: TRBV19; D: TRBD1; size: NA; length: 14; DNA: TGTGCCAGTAAACCGGGACAGGGAAACACTGAAGCTTTCTTT; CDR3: CASKPGQGNTEAFF
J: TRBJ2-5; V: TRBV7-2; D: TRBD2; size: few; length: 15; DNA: TGTGCCAGCAGCTTAGACGGGAGGGCCGGAGAGACCCAGTACTTC; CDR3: CASSLDGRAGETQYF
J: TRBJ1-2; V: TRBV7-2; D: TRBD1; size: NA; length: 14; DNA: TGTGCCAGCAGCTCCTTGGACAGGGAGGTCGGCTACACCTTC; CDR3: CASSSLDREVGYTF
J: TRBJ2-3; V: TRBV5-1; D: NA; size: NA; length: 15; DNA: TGCGCCAGCAGCCTATCATCTACCCCTGGGGATACGCAGTATTTT; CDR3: CASSLSSTPGDTQYF
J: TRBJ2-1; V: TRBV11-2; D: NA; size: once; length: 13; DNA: TGTGCCAGCAGCTTAGCACAGTACAATGAGCAGTTCTTC; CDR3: CASSLAQYNEQFF
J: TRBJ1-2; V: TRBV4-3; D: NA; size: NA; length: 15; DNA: TGCGCCAGCAGCCAAGACAGGGGAGGTAACTATGGCTACACCTTC; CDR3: CASSQDRGGNYGYTF